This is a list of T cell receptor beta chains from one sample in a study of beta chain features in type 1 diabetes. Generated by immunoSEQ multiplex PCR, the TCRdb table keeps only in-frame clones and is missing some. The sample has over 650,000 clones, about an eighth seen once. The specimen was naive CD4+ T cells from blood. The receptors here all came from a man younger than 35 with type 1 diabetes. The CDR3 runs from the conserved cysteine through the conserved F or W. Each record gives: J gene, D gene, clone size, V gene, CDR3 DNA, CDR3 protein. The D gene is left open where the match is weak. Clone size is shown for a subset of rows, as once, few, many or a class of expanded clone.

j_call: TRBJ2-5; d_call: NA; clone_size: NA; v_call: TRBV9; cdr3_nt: TGTGCCAGCAGCGTAGGTAGGGGGAGAGAGACCCAGTACTTC; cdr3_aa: CASSVGRGRETQYF
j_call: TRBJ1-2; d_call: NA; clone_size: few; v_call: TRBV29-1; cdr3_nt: TGCAGCGTTACGGGGGGCTATGGCTACACCTTC; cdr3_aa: CSVTGGYGYTF
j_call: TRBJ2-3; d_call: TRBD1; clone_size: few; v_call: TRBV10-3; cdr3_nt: TGTGCCATCAAAGGTCCCAGGGGGCGAGGAGATACGCAGTATTTT; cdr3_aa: CAIKGPRGRGDTQYF
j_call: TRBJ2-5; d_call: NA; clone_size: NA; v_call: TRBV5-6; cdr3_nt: TGTGCCAGCAGCCCGACACGCAACGGGATGACCCAGTACTTC; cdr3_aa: CASSPTRNGMTQYF
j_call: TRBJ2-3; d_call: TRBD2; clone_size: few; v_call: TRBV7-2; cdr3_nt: TGTGCCAGCAGCTCAAAACTAGCGGTGAGGACAGATACGCAGTATTTT; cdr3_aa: CASSSKLAVRTDTQYF
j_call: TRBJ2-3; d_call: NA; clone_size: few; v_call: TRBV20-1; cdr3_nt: TGCAGTGCCGGAATAACGCAGTATTTT; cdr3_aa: CSAGITQYF
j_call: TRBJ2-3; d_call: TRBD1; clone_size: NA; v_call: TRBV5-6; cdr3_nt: TGTGCCAGCACCATAACCGGGACAGAGTTCACAGATACGCAGTATTTT; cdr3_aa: CASTITGTEFTDTQYF
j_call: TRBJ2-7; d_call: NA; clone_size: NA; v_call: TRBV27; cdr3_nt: TGTGCCAGCAGTTTATTCTCTAAGTCTCTCCGGACCGAGACCTACGAGCAGTACTTC; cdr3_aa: CASSLFSKSLRTETYEQYF
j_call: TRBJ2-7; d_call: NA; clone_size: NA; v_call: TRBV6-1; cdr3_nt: TGTGCCAGCAGTGAAGTAGGGTTCAGGTACGAGCAGTACTTC; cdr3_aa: CASSEVGFRYEQYF
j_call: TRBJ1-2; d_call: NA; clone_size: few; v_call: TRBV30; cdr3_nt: TGTGCCTGGAGCTCTACTGCAGGGAGGCGCTCCTACTACACCTTC; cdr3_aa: CAWSSTAGRRSYYTF
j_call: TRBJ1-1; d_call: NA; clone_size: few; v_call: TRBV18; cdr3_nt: TGTGCCAGCTCACCACCGGCCAGGGAGGGAACTGAAGCTTTCTTT; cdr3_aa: CASSPPAREGTEAFF